This record concerns one TCR beta chain sequence. The data were taken from a study of blood T cell repertoires in COVID-19. Across the study: COVID-19 samples collected from the United States, Italy and Spain covered acute and convalescent phases. Sample material is recorded as cDNA or gDNA derived from T cells, B-cell-depleted T cells, or PBMCs.

This CDR3 is built from 14 residues. After removal of 5 bases from V and 4 bases from J, the junction contained 1 base not matched to a gene. From germline, CDR1 is SGHAT and CDR2 FQNNGV. Method: immunoSEQ multiplex PCR; TCRdb's copy keeps in-frame clones and lacks some. The sample has 130,000 or so clones; approximately 80% are singletons. Input material: peripheral blood. This chain links TRBV11-2 with TRBJ2-2; 10 bases are shared with TRBD1. This clonotype was sampled from a man aged 45-65 years with acute or convalescent COVID-19. CDR3 DNA: TGTGCCAGCAGCCGGGACAGGGGCACCGGGGAGCTGTTTTTT. The encoded protein is CASSRDRGTGELFF.